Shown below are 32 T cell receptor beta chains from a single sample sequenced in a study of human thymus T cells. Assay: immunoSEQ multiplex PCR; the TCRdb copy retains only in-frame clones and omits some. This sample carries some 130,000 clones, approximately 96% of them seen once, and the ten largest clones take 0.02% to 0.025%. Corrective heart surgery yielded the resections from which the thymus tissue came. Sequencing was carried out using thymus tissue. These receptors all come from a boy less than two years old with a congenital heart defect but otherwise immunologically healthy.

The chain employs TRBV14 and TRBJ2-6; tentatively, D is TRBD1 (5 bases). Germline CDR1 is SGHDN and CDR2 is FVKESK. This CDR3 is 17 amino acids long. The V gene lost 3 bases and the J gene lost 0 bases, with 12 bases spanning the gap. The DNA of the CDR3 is TGTGCCAGCAGCCATAGGACACCTCTCTCTGGGGCCAACGTCCTGACTTTC. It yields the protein CASSHRTPLSGANVLTF.

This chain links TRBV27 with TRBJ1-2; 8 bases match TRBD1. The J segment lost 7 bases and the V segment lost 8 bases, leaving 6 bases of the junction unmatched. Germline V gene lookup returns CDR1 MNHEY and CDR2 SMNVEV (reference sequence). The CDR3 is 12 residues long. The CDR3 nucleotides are TGTGCCAGCGGACAGGGAAGATCTGGCTACACCTTC. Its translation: CASGQGRSGYTF.

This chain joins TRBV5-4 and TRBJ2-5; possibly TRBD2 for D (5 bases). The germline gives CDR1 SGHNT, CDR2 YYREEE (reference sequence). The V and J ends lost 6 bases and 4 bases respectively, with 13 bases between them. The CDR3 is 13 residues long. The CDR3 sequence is CASTRGIGETQYF. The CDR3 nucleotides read TGTGCCAGCACCCGGGGAATAGGAGAGACCCAGTACTTC.

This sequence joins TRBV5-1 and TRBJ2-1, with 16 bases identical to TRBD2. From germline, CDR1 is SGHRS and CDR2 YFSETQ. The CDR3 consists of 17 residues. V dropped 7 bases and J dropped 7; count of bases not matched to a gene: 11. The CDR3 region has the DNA TGCGCCAGCCAAGCCGGGACTAGCGGGGGGGCGAAAAATGAGCAGTTCTTC. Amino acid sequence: CASQAGTSGGAKNEQFF.

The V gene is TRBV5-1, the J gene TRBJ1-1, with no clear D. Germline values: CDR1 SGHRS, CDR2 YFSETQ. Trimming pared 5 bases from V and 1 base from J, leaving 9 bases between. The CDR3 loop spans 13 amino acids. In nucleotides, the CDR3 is TGCGCCAGCAGAGTGCGGGCGAACACTGAAGCTTTCTTT. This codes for CASRVRANTEAFF. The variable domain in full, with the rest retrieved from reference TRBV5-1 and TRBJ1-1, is KAGVTQTPRYLIKTRGQQVTLSCSPISGHRSVSWYQQTPGQGLQFLFEYFSETQRNKGNFPGRFSGRQFSNSRSEMNVSTLELGDSALYLCASRVRANTEAFFGQGTRLTVV.

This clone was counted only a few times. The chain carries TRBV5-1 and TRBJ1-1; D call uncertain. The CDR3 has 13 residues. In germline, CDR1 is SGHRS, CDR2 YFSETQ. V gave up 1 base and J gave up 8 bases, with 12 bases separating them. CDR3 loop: CASSLTTSAEAFF. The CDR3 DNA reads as TGCGCCAGCAGCTTGACCACCTCCGCCGAAGCTTTCTTT.

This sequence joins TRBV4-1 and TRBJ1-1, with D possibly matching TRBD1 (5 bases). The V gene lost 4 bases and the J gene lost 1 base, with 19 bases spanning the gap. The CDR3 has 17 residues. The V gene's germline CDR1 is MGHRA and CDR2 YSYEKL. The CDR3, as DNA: TGCGCCAGCAGCCCTAAGACGGGGCCGGGAACGAACACTGAAGCTTTCTTT. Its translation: CASSPKTGPGTNTEAFF.

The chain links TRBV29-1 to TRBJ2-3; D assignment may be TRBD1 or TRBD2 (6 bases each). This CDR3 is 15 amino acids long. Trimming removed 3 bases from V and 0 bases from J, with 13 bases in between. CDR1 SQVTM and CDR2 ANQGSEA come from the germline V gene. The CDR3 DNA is TGCAGCGTTGAGTTACGGGGGCCTAGCACAGATACGCAGTATTTT. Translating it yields CSVELRGPSTDTQYF.

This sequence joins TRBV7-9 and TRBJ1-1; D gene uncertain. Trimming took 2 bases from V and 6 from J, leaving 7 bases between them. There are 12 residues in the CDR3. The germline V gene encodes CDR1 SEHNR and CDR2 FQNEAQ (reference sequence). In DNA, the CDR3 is TGTGCCAGCAGCTTAAGGGCCGCTGAAGCTTTCTTT. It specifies CASSLRAAEAFF.

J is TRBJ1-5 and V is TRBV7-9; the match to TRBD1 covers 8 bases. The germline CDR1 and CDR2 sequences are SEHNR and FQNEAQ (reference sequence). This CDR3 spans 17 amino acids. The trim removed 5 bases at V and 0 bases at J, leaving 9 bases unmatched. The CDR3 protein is CASSQTGTGYSNQPQHF. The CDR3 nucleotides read TGTGCCAGCAGCCAAACCGGGACAGGATATAGCAATCAGCCCCAGCATTTT.

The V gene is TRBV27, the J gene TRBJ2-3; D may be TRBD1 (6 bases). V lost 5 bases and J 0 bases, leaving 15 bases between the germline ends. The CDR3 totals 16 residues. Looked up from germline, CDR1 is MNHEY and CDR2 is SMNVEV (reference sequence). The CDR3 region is CASSPHRVASTDTQYF. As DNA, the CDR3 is TGTGCCAGCAGTCCACACAGGGTCGCAAGCACAGATACGCAGTATTTT.

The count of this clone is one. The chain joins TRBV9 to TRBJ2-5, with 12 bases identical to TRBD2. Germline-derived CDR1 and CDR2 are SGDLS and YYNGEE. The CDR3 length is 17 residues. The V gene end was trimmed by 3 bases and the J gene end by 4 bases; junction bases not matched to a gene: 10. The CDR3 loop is CASSDASGGAKGETQYF. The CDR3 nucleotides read TGTGCCAGCAGCGACGCTAGCGGGGGGGCCAAGGGAGAGACCCAGTACTTC.

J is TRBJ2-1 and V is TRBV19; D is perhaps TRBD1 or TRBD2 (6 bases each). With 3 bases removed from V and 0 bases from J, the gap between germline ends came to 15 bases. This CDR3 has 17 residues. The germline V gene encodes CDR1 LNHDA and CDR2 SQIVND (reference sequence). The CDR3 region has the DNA TGTGCCAGTAGTATGCCCCTCGGAGGGGGCTCCTACAATGAGCAGTTCTTC. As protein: CASSMPLGGGSYNEQFF.

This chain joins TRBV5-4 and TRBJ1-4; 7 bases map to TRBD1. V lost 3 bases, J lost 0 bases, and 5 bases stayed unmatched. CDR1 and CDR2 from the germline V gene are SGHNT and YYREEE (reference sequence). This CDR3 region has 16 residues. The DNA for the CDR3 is TGTGCCAGCAGCTATACCGGGACAGCAACTAATGAAAAACTGTTTTTT. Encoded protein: CASSYTGTATNEKLFF.

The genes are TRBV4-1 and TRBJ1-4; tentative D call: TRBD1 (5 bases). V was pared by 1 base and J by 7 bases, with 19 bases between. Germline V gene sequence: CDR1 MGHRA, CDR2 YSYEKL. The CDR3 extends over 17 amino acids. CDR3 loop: CASSQAPRMGLFEKLFF. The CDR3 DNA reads TGCGCCAGCAGCCAAGCGCCGAGGATGGGGCTCTTTGAAAAACTGTTTTTT.

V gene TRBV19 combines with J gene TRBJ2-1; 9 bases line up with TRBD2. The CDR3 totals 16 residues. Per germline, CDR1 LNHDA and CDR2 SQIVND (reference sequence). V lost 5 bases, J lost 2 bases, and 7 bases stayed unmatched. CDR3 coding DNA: TGTGCCAGTAGTTCCCGATTAGCGGGGGCCTACAATGAGCAGTTCTTC. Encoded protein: CASSSRLAGAYNEQFF.

The CDR3 loop reads CASSPFTPERARETQYF. For the CDR3, the DNA is TGTGCCAGCTCACCATTTACTCCCGAGAGGGCGAGGGAGACCCAGTACTTC. J is TRBJ2-5 and V is TRBV18; tentatively, D is TRBD2 (5 bases). There are 17 residues in the CDR3. The germline CDR1 and CDR2 sequences are KGHSH and LQKENI. Trimming left V 2 bases short and J 5 bases short, with 21 bases between.

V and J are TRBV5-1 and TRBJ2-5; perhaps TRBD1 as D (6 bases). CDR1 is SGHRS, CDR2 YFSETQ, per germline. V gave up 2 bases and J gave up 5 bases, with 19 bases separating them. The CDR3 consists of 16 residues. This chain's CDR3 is CASSFEVGKRGETQYF. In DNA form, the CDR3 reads TGCGCCAGCAGCTTTGAAGTGGGGAAGAGGGGGGAGACCCAGTACTTC.

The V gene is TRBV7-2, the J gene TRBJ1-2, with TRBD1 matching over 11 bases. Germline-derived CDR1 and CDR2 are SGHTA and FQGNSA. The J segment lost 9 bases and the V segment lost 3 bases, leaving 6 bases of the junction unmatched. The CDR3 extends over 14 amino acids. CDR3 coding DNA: TGTGCCAGCAGCTTCGGGACAGGGGGTATGAGCTACACCTTC. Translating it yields CASSFGTGGMSYTF.

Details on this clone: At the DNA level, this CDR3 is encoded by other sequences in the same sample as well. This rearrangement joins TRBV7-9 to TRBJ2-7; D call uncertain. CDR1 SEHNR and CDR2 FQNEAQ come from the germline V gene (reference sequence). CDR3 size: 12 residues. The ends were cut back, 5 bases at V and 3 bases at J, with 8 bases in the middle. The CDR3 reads CASSPGSYEQYF. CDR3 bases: TGTGCCAGCAGCCCGGGCAGCTACGAGCAGTACTTC.

DNA for the CDR3: TGTGCCAGCCCTAGAGGCCTGAACACTGAAGCTTTCTTT. It encodes CASPRGLNTEAFF. The rearrangement uses TRBV6-1 and TRBJ1-1, with D hard to call. The CDR3 totals 13 residues. V lost 8 bases, J lost 0 bases, and 10 bases lay in between. CDR1 and CDR2 (germline): MNHNS, SASEGT.

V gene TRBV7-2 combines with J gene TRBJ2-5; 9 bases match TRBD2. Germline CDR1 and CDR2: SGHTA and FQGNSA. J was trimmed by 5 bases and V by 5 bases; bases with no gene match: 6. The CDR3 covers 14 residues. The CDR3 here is CASSILAGPETQYF. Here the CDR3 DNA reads TGTGCCAGCAGCATACTAGCGGGTCCGGAGACCCAGTACTTC. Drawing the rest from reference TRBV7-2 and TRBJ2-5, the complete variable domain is GAGVSQSPSNKVTEKGKDVELRCDPISGHTALYWYRQSLGQGLEFLIYFQGNSAPDKSGLPSDRFSAERTGGSVSTLTIQRTQQEDSAVYLCASSILAGPETQYFGPGTRLLVL.

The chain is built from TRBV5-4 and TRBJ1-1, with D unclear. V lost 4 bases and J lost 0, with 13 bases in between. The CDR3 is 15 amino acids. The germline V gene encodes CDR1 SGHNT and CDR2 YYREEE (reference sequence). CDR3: CASSLDGAMNTEAFF. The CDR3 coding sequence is TGTGCCAGCAGCCTGGACGGTGCTATGAACACTGAAGCTTTCTTT.

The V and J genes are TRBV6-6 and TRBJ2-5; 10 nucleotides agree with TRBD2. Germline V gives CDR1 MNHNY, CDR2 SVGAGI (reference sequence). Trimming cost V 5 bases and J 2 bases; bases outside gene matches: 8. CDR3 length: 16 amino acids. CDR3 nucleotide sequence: TGTGCCAGCAGTCCAGGACTAGCGGTACCTCAAGAGACCCAGTACTTC. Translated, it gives CASSPGLAVPQETQYF.

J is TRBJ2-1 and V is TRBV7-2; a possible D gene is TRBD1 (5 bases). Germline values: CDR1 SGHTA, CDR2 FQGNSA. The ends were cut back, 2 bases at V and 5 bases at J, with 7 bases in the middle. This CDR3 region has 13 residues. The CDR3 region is CASSLRQNNEQFF. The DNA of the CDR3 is TGTGCCAGCAGCTTACGACAGAACAATGAGCAGTTCTTC.

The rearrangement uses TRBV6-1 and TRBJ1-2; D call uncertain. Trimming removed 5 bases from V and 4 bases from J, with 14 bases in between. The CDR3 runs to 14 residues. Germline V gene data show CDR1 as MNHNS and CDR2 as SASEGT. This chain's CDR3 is CASSRRGEGYGYTF. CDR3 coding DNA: TGTGCCAGCAGTCGGCGGGGTGAGGGCTATGGCTACACCTTC.

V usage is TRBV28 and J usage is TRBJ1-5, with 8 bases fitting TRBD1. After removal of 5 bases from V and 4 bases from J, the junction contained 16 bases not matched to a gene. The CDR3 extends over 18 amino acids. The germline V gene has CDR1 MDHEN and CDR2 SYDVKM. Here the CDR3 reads CASSGDLEGTGRNQPQHF. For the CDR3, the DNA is TGTGCCAGCAGTGGGGACTTAGAGGGGACAGGACGTAATCAGCCCCAGCATTTT. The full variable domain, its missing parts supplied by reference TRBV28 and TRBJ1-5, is DVKVTQSSRYLVKRTGEKVFLECVQDMDHENMFWYRQDPGLGLRLIYFSYDVKMKEKGDIPEGYSVSREKKERFSLILESASTNQTSMYLCASSGDLEGTGRNQPQHFGDGTRLSIL.

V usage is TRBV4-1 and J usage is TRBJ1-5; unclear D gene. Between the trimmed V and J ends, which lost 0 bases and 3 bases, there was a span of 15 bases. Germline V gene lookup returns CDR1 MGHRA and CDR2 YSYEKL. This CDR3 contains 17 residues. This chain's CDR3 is CASSQDGRERDNQPQHF. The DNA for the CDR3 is TGCGCCAGCAGCCAAGATGGCAGAGAACGAGACAATCAGCCCCAGCATTTT.

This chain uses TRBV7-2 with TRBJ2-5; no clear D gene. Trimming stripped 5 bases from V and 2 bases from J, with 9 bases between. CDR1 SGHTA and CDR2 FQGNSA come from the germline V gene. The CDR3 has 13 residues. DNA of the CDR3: TGTGCCAGCAGCCAAACTCCTCAAGAGACCCAGTACTTC. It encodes CASSQTPQETQYF.

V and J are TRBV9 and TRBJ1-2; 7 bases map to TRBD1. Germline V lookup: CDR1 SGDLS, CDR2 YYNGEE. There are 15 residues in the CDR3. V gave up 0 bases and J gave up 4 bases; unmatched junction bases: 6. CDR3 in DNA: TGTGCCAGCAGCGTAGGCACAGGGGCCGGCTATGGCTACACCTTC. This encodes CASSVGTGAGYGYTF.

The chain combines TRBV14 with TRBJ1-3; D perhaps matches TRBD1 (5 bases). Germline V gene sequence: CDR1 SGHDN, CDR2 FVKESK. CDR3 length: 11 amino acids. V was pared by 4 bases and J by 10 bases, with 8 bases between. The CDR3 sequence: CASSPGLTIYF. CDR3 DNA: TGTGCCAGCAGCCCGGGGCTAACCATATATTTT.

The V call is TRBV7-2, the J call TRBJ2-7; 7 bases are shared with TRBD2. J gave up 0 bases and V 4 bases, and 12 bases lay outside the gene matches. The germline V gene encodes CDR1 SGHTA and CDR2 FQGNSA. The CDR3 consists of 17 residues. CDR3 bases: TGTGCCAGCAGCTCGAGGGACTATGAGTTGAGCTCCTACGAGCAGTACTTC. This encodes CASSSRDYELSSYEQYF.